The next 8 T cell receptor beta chains were all read from a single sample in a study of cytotoxic CD8 clonotypes in ibrutinib-treated CLL. The repertoire was sequenced with immunoSEQ multiplex PCR; TCRdb's copy has only in-frame clones and lacks some. The sample holds some 350,000 clones, under 70% seen once. Sequencing was performed on PBMCs, taken after 36 months of ibrutinib treatment. These receptor sequences come from a human donor with chronic lymphocytic leukemia.

V and J are TRBV15 and TRBJ2-7; a weak D match, TRBD1 (6 bases). The CDR3 is 14 residues long. Germline values: CDR1 LNHNV, CDR2 YYDKDF (reference sequence). Deletions cut 0 bases from V and 4 bases from J, with 10 bases between. The CDR3 nucleotides read TGTGCCACCAGCAGAGACCAGGGACAATACGAGCAGTACTTC. As protein: CATSRDQGQYEQYF.

As for this clone: A far larger clone differs by one base, so this is likely a read error. Within the sample, other DNA sequences also encode this same CDR3. V gene TRBV7-9 combines with J gene TRBJ2-7; D perhaps matches TRBD1 (6 bases). V lost 3 bases and J lost 3, with 9 bases in between. This CDR3 is 13 amino acids long. Germline CDR1 SEHNR, CDR2 FQNEAQ (reference sequence). CDR3 nucleotides: TGTGCCAGCAGCTTTGGACAGAACTACGAGCAGTACTTC. Its protein product is CASSFGQNYEQYF.

This rearrangement joins TRBV10-2 to TRBJ2-5; no firm D call. The CDR3 covers 12 residues. CDR1 and CDR2 from the germline V gene are WSHSY and SAAADI. V lost 7 bases to trimming and J lost 4 bases, with 10 bases between them. Here the CDR3 reads CASMRPRETQYF. The CDR3 DNA sequence: TGCGCCAGCATGCGCCCGAGAGAGACCCAGTACTTC.

CDR3 nucleotide sequence: TGTGCCAGCAGCTTAGAAGCGGGCACAGATACGCAGTATTTT. Amino acid sequence: CASSLEAGTDTQYF. The V gene is TRBV7-2, the J gene TRBJ2-3; TRBD2 is a possible D gene (5 bases). Trimming cost V 1 base and J 1 base, with 6 bases left between them. This CDR3 spans 14 amino acids. Germline CDR1 and CDR2: SGHTA and FQGNSA.

This clone was found a few times. The chain is built from TRBV5-4 and TRBJ2-7, with 8 nucleotides matching TRBD1. With V trimmed by 4 bases and J by 2 bases, 8 bases remained unmatched. Germline V gives CDR1 SGHNT, CDR2 YYREEE (reference sequence). The length of the CDR3 is 15 residues. CDR3 residues: CASSLGDRITYEQYF. CDR3 nucleotide sequence: TGTGCCAGCAGCCTGGGGGACAGGATTACCTACGAGCAGTACTTC.

This rearrangement joins TRBV18 to TRBJ2-7, with 10 nucleotides matching TRBD1. Losses at the gene ends were 5 bases for V and 3 bases for J; bases not matched to a gene: 4. Germline V gene lookup returns CDR1 KGHSH and CDR2 LQKENI. This CDR3 contains 14 residues. CDR3 in amino acids: CASSGQGGYYEQYF. The CDR3 nucleotides read TGTGCCAGCTCAGGACAGGGGGGGTACTACGAGCAGTACTTC.

This clone was picked up one time. The chain uses TRBV6-6 and TRBJ2-1; D tentatively fits TRBD1 or TRBD2 (6 bases each). The V end lost 2 bases, the J end lost 6 bases, and 14 bases lay between the germline ends. Germline values: CDR1 MNHNY, CDR2 SVGAGI (reference sequence). This CDR3 is 15 amino acids long. Here the CDR3 reads CASSYLRGLGNEQFF. CDR3 DNA: TGTGCCAGCAGTTACCTCAGGGGACTCGGCAATGAGCAGTTCTTC.

V is TRBV5-6 and J is TRBJ2-3; 10 bases match TRBD2. The CDR3 totals 15 residues. Germline lookup yields CDR1 SGHDT and CDR2 YYEEEE. J was trimmed by 3 bases and V by 4 bases; bases with no gene match: 5. CDR3 DNA: TGTGCCAGCAGCATAGCGGGGGGTTGGACAGATACGCAGTATTTT. Amino acids: CASSIAGGWTDTQYF.